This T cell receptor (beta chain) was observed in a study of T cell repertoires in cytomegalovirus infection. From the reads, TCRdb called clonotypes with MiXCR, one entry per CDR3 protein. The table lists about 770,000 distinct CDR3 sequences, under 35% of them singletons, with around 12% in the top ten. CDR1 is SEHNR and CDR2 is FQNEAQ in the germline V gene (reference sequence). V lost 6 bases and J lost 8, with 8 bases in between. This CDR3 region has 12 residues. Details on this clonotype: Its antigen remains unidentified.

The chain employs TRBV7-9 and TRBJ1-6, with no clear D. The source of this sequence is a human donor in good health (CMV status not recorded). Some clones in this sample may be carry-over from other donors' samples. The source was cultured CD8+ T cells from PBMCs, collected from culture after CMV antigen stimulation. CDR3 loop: CASSSFDSPLHF. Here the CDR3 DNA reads TGTGCCAGCAGTTCGTTCGATTCACCCCTCCACTTT. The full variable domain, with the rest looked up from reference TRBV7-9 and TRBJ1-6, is DTGVSQNPRHKITKRGQNVTFRCDPISEHNRLYWYRQTLGQGPEFLTYFQNEAQLEKSRLLSDRFSAERPKGSFSTLEIQRTEQGDSAMYLCASSSFDSPLHFGNGTRLTVT.